The 18 T cell receptor beta chains below come from one sample, sequenced in a study of T-cell memory formation after mild COVID-19. MiXCR, run by TCRdb on the 5' RACE reads, gives a single entry per CDR3 protein. The data show about 240,000 distinct CDR3 sequences, over 8.5% seen once. The sample was PBMCs or a T cell subset sorted from them (not recorded which). These receptors all come from a man younger than 35 who had mild COVID-19 (a few samples of this study predate the infection). Cell type and time point are not known.

This clonotype has a handful of counts. The chain carries TRBV10-3 and TRBJ1-2, with 9 bases matching TRBD1. Per the germline V gene, CDR1 is ENHRY and CDR2 is SYGVKD. The CDR3 loop spans 14 amino acids. J gave up 6 bases and V 10 bases, and 12 bases lay outside the gene matches. This chain's CDR3 is CATTGGAFVDGYTF. DNA of the CDR3: TGTGCCACGACAGGGGGTGCTTTTGTCGATGGCTACACCTTC.

In its sample, this clonotype was seen once. The chain couples TRBV6-1 to TRBJ1-6; perhaps TRBD1 as D (6 bases). The germline V gene has CDR1 MNHNS and CDR2 SASEGT. V lost 2 bases to trimming and J lost 9 bases, with 14 bases between them. This CDR3 is built from 15 residues. CDR3 in amino acids: CASSETNREFSPLHF. CDR3 nucleotides: TGTGCCAGCAGTGAAACAAACAGGGAGTTTTCACCCCTCCACTTT.

Ten or more counts support this clonotype. One end of the junction fails to match germline, which may point to a read error. The chain recombines TRBV5-1 with TRBJ2-3; no reliable D call. This CDR3 has 12 residues. The germline V gene encodes CDR1 SGHRS and CDR2 YFSETQ. The chain's CDR3 is CASSPSTDTQYF. The DNA for the CDR3 is TGTGCCAGCAGCCCTAGCACAGATACGCAGTATTTT.

The chain carries TRBV28 and TRBJ2-6; D remains unclear. V was pared by 6 bases and J by 0 bases, with 9 bases between. The V gene's germline CDR1 is MDHEN and CDR2 SYDVKM. The CDR3 is 15 residues long. For the CDR3, the DNA is TGTGCCAGCAGACTACAGTACTCTGGGGCCAACGTCCTGACTTTC. This encodes CASRLQYSGANVLTF. Looking up the rest from reference TRBV28 and TRBJ2-6 gives the full variable domain: DVKVTQSSRYLVKRTGEKVFLECVQDMDHENMFWYRQDPGLGLRLIYFSYDVKMKEKGDIPEGYSVSREKKERFSLILESASTNQTSMYLCASRLQYSGANVLTFGAGSRLTVL.

This clonotype was counted only a few times. V gene TRBV6-5 combines with J gene TRBJ1-2; TRBD1 matches 7 bases. Trimming took 6 bases from V and 5 from J; bases not matched to a gene: 9. This CDR3 region has 14 residues. Germline CDR1 MNHEY, CDR2 SVGAGI. CDR3 bases: TGTGCCAGCAGCTTGGCAAGACAGGGATATGGCTACACCTTC. Translating gives CASSLARQGYGYTF.

This clonotype was observed a few times. J is TRBJ2-1 and V is TRBV20-1, with D perhaps TRBD1 or TRBD2 (5 bases each). Between the trimmed V and J ends, which lost 6 bases and 3 bases, there was a span of 12 bases. This CDR3 has 13 amino acids. Germline CDR1 reads DFQATT; CDR2 reads SNEGSKA (reference sequence). CDR3 nucleotides: TGCAGTGCCGCAGGGACCCTCTACAATGAGCAGTTCTTC. Translating gives CSAAGTLYNEQFF.

The chain is built from TRBV6-2 or TRBV6-3 and TRBJ1-2, with 7 bases aligning to TRBD1. Germline V gene data show CDR1 as MNHEY and CDR2 as SVGEGT. CDR3 length: 15 residues. The J segment lost 8 bases and the V segment lost 6 bases, leaving 15 bases of the junction unmatched. This CDR3 reads CASSGQAFSLRGYTF. The DNA of the CDR3 is TGTGCCAGCAGCGGACAGGCCTTCTCCTTGCGAGGCTACACCTTC.

This clonotype was seen repeatedly, ten times or more. V usage is TRBV6-5 and J usage is TRBJ2-7, with D possibly called TRBD1 or TRBD2 (5 bases each). This CDR3 region has 16 residues. V gave up 6 bases and J gave up 0 bases, with 18 bases separating them. Germline loops: CDR1 MNHEY, CDR2 SVGAGI. The CDR3 region is CASSPRVGALSYEQYF. The CDR3 DNA is TGTGCCAGCAGCCCGCGGGTCGGGGCTCTCTCCTACGAGCAGTACTTC.

This clonotype occurred many times. This chain links TRBV4-1 with TRBJ2-5; 7 nucleotides match TRBD1. Trimming cost V 3 bases and J 4 bases; bases outside gene matches: 5. Germline V lookup: CDR1 MGHRA, CDR2 YSYEKL. This CDR3 comprises 14 residues. The CDR3 nucleotides read TGCGCCAGCAGCCATCCGGACAGGCGAGAGACCCAGTACTTC. Its protein is CASSHPDRRETQYF.

V and J are TRBV11-2 and TRBJ2-7; D perhaps matches TRBD2 (6 bases). Germline V lookup: CDR1 SGHAT, CDR2 FQNNGV. Between the trimmed V and J ends, which lost 5 bases and 2 bases, there was a span of 16 bases. The CDR3 is 15 amino acids. DNA of the CDR3: TGTGCCAGCAGCCACTGGGGCGGGGAAACCTACGAGCAGTACTTC. It translates to CASSHWGGETYEQYF.

This clonotype has more than one count but fewer than ten. CDR3 region: CASSYSSSGGTADTQYF. Here the CDR3 DNA reads TGTGCCAGCAGTTACTCGAGTAGCGGGGGGACCGCAGATACGCAGTATTTT. This chain joins TRBV6-5 and TRBJ2-3; 10 bases map to TRBD2. Germline CDR1 reads MNHEY; CDR2 reads SVGAGI. The J segment lost 4 bases and the V segment lost 0 bases, leaving 7 bases of the junction unmatched. This CDR3 contains 17 residues.

The J gene is TRBJ2-4, the V gene TRBV7-3, with a weak D call TRBD1 (5 bases). V gave up 6 bases and J gave up 7 bases, with 13 bases separating them. CDR3 length: 13 amino acids. Per germline, CDR1 SGHTA and CDR2 FQGTGA. CDR3 sequence: CASSTDPGNIQYF. The CDR3 nucleotides are TGTGCCAGCAGTACGGATCCAGGGAACATTCAGTACTTC.

The table lists this clonotype with many counts. The chain is built from TRBV12-3 or TRBV12-4 and TRBJ2-3; TRBD1 matches 8 bases. The CDR3 covers 14 residues. V lost 5 bases, J lost 2 bases, and 3 bases stayed unmatched. Here the CDR3 reads CASSRQGNTDTQYF. In nucleotides, the CDR3 is TGTGCCAGCAGTCGACAGGGGAACACAGATACGCAGTATTTT.

This chain uses TRBV7-8 with TRBJ1-5, with D tentatively TRBD1 (5 bases). Trimming pared 5 bases from V and 7 bases from J, leaving 9 bases between. CDR3 length: 12 residues. In germline, CDR1 is SGHVS, CDR2 FQNEAQ. CDR3 amino acids: CASSVGGQPQHF. The CDR3 region has the DNA TGTGCCAGCAGCGTCGGGGGACAGCCCCAGCATTTT.

This chain connects TRBV24-1 to TRBJ1-2; maybe TRBD1 (6 bases). The germline V gene has CDR1 KGHDR and CDR2 SFDVKD. This CDR3 contains 14 residues. V was shortened by 8 bases and J by 7 bases, with 19 bases between the two germline ends. The CDR3 is CATTNDRIRRGYTF. The CDR3, as DNA: TGTGCCACCACCAACGACAGGATAAGACGTGGCTACACCTTC.

This clonotype turned up a few times. This rearrangement joins TRBV7-9 to TRBJ2-1, with TRBD2 matching over 8 bases. Germline V gene sequence: CDR1 SEHNR, CDR2 FQNEAQ (reference sequence). The CDR3 runs 16 residues. The J segment lost 9 bases and the V segment lost 2 bases, leaving 12 bases of the junction unmatched. The CDR3 nucleotides are TGTGCCAGCAGCTTACTTATAGGCGGGGGGCAGGGTGAGCAGTTCTTC. Translation: CASSLLIGGGQGEQFF.

The chain carries TRBV11-2 and TRBJ1-5, with TRBD1 as a possible D gene (5 bases). Germline V gives CDR1 SGHAT, CDR2 FQNNGV. The CDR3 is 15 residues long. The V end lost 1 base, the J end lost 7 bases, and 14 bases lay between the germline ends. DNA of the CDR3: TGTGCCAGCAGCTTAGTGGGGGGTATCGGGCAGCCCCAGCATTTT. This encodes CASSLVGGIGQPQHF.

This clonotype has just a few counts. CDR3: CASSQDPEGHGTF. CDR3 coding DNA: TGCGCCAGCAGCCAAGACCCCGAGGGGCACGGCACCTTC. V gene TRBV4-3 combines with J gene TRBJ1-2, with D tentatively TRBD1 (5 bases). The V end lost 0 bases, the J end lost 13 bases, and 15 bases lay between the germline ends. In germline, CDR1 is LGHNA, CDR2 YSLEER. The CDR3 consists of 13 residues.